This passage covers 21 T cell receptor beta chains from one sample sequenced in a study of cytomegalovirus exposure and HLA in healthy donors listed by TCRdb under 2017. Library construction relied on the immunoSEQ multiplex PCR assay. In TCRdb, the immuneACCESS table is reduced to in-frame sequences with V and J assigned. These tables do not hold every clone; where another copy was compared, an unresolved V gene accounts for under half, and the others remain unexplained. The sample table shows about 360,000 clones, and 80% to 90% are seen once. The ten largest clonotypes hold under 0.95% of the sample. Material for sequencing was PBMCs. These receptors all come from a woman between 18 and 29 years old in good health and CMV-seronegative.

The chain carries TRBV6-1 and TRBJ2-1; 10 bases align to TRBD2. The J segment lost 3 bases and the V segment lost 4 bases, leaving 3 bases of the junction unmatched. Germline V CDR1 and CDR2: MNHNS, SASEGT. The CDR3 spans 15 residues. The CDR3 sequence: CASSGLAGVYNEQFF. The CDR3 DNA follows: TGTGCCAGCAGTGGCCTAGCGGGGGTCTACAATGAGCAGTTCTTC.

The chain is built from TRBV30 and TRBJ2-2, with 9 bases fitting TRBD1. Trimming removed 6 bases from V and 3 bases from J; junction bases left unmatched: 17. CDR3 length: 18 residues. Germline assignment: CDR1 GTSNPN and CDR2 SVGIG (reference sequence). The chain's CDR3 is CACPLGTGIRSDTGELFF. The CDR3 nucleotides read TGTGCCTGCCCTCTGGGGACAGGGATAAGATCGGACACCGGGGAGCTGTTTTTT.

The rearrangement uses TRBV28 and TRBJ2-1, with a possible D match to TRBD2 (5 bases). Trimming removed 6 bases from V and 7 bases from J, with 25 bases in between. The CDR3 covers 17 residues. Germline CDR1 MDHEN, CDR2 SYDVKM. Here the CDR3 reads CASRPRAGKGPGNEQFF. In nucleotides, the CDR3 is TGTGCCAGCAGGCCAAGGGCCGGGAAAGGTCCGGGGAATGAGCAGTTCTTC.

The chain has TRBV2 and TRBJ1-2; 8 bases are a match to TRBD1. The CDR3 contains 16 residues. The V segment lost 1 base and the J segment 2 bases; nucleotides outside the gene matches: 6. CDR1 is SNHLY and CDR2 is FYNNEI in the germline V gene. The CDR3 DNA reads as TGTGCCAGCAGTGAAGGGGGCAGGGGGCGGAACTATGGCTACACCTTC. This codes for CASSEGGRGRNYGYTF. Supplemented by reference TRBV2 and TRBJ1-2, the full variable domain reads EPEVTQTPSHQVTQMGQEVILRCVPISNHLYFYWYRQILGQKVEFLVSFYNNEISEKSEIFDDQFSVERPDGSNFTLKIRSTKLEDSAMYFCASSEGGRGRNYGYTFGSGTRLTVV.

The chain is built from TRBV28 and TRBJ2-5; D perhaps matches TRBD2 (6 bases). Germline values: CDR1 MDHEN, CDR2 SYDVKM. This CDR3 has 15 residues. V shed 3 bases and J shed 0 bases, with 11 bases lying between them. The CDR3 sequence is CASSFTGADQETQYF. The DNA for the CDR3 is TGTGCCAGCAGTTTTACGGGAGCGGACCAAGAGACCCAGTACTTC.

The chain uses TRBV4-1 and TRBJ1-1; 9 nucleotides align to TRBD1. The CDR3 runs 15 residues. The J segment lost 1 base and the V segment lost 0 bases, leaving 0 bases of the junction unmatched. Germline CDR1 and CDR2: MGHRA and YSYEKL. CDR3 in amino acids: CASSQETGGNTEAFF. The CDR3 coding sequence is TGCGCCAGCAGCCAAGAGACAGGGGGGAACACTGAAGCTTTCTTT.

CDR3 protein: CASRNRGQGNTEAFF. CDR3 nucleotides: TGTGCCAGCAGAAACAGGGGGCAGGGGAACACTGAAGCTTTCTTT. The chain uses TRBV6-1 and TRBJ1-1, with 9 nucleotides matching TRBD1. Looked up from germline, CDR1 is MNHNS and CDR2 is SASEGT. The ends lost 6 bases at V and 1 base at J; junction bases unmatched: 6. CDR3 length: 15 residues.

The chain recombines TRBV28 with TRBJ1-5, with 8 bases lining up with TRBD1. Germline V lookup: CDR1 MDHEN, CDR2 SYDVKM. V shed 2 bases, J shed 4 bases, and the junction held 16 bases outside the gene matches. The CDR3 has 19 amino acids. The CDR3 bases are TGTGCCAGCAGTTTAACCAGGACAGGGACCTCAGTGAGGAATCAGCCCCAGCATTTT. It is translated as CASSLTRTGTSVRNQPQHF.

This chain links TRBV15 with TRBJ2-2; 13 nucleotides align to TRBD2. With 2 bases clipped from V and 6 bases from J, the junction kept 9 bases outside the gene matches. The CDR3 length is 18 residues. CDR1 LNHNV and CDR2 YYDKDF come from the germline V gene (reference sequence). CDR3 region: CATSRPGLAGQDAGELFF. The CDR3 region has the DNA TGTGCCACCAGCAGACCGGGACTAGCGGGACAGGACGCCGGGGAGCTGTTTTTT.

V is TRBV9 and J is TRBJ2-7, with TRBD2 matching over 7 bases. The V and J ends lost 4 bases and 1 base, in that order; junction bases with no gene match: 5. The CDR3 totals 14 residues. Germline V gene data show CDR1 as SGDLS and CDR2 as YYNGEE. The CDR3 nucleotides are TGTGCCAGCAGCCTTTGGGAGGGGTCCTACGAGCAGTACTTC. Its translation: CASSLWEGSYEQYF.

The CDR3 region has the DNA TGTGCCAGCAGCAGGCCCCGACTAGCGGACGTCTCCTACGAGCAGTACTTC. Translating gives CASSRPRLADVSYEQYF. The V gene is TRBV5-6, the J gene TRBJ2-7; 9 nucleotides align to TRBD2. Germline V CDR1 and CDR2: SGHDT, YYEEEE. CDR3 length equals 17 residues. With V trimmed by 4 bases and J by 0 bases, 11 bases remained unmatched.

The chain employs TRBV27 and TRBJ2-1; 8 bases align to TRBD2. Trimming cost V 3 bases and J 4 bases; bases outside gene matches: 5. The CDR3 extends over 15 amino acids. Germline assignment: CDR1 MNHEY and CDR2 SMNVEV (reference sequence). DNA for the CDR3: TGTGCCAGCAGTTTCCTCCGGGGGGGGTACAATGAGCAGTTCTTC. Translated, it gives CASSFLRGGYNEQFF.

This clone appeared once. The chain couples TRBV18 to TRBJ1-2; 7 nucleotides line up with TRBD1. Germline V gene data show CDR1 as KGHSH and CDR2 as LQKENI. V trimming: 0 bases; J trimming: 3 bases; junction bases outside the gene matches: 7. The CDR3 spans 16 residues. The CDR3 DNA is TGTGCCAGCTCACCACCGATCGGCAGGGGGGACTATGGCTACACCTTC. Translation: CASSPPIGRGDYGYTF. The full variable domain, completed using reference TRBV18 and TRBJ1-2, is NAGVMQNPRHLVRRRGQEARLRCSPMKGHSHVYWYRQLPEEGLKFMVYLQKENIIDESGMPKERFSAEFPKEGPSILRIQQVVRGDSAAYFCASSPPIGRGDYGYTFGSGTRLTVV.

V and J are TRBV19 and TRBJ2-3, with TRBD1 identical over 7 bases. Germline CDR1 reads LNHDA; CDR2 reads SQIVND (reference sequence). The V gene end was trimmed by 6 bases and the J gene end by 1 base; junction bases not matched to a gene: 7. There are 15 residues in the CDR3. As DNA, the CDR3 is TGTGCCAGTAGCTACAGGGGACCGGGCACAGATACGCAGTATTTT. The encoded protein is CASSYRGPGTDTQYF.

This sequence joins TRBV27 and TRBJ2-7; 7 bases are shared with TRBD1. Germline CDR1 and CDR2: MNHEY and SMNVEV (reference sequence). This CDR3 is built from 16 residues. Unmatched junction bases numbered 12, after V lost 5 bases and J lost 2 bases. CDR3: CASSPTTGTATYEQYF. The DNA of the CDR3 is TGTGCCAGCAGTCCTACTACCGGGACAGCCACCTACGAGCAGTACTTC.

The rearrangement links TRBV7-9 to TRBJ2-7; 7 bases match TRBD1. V shed 5 bases and J 4 bases; nucleotides not matched to a gene: 11. Germline V gene sequence: CDR1 SEHNR, CDR2 FQNEAQ (reference sequence). The CDR3 runs 15 residues. This CDR3 is CASSPVGTEKYEQYF. CDR3 in DNA: TGTGCCAGCAGCCCCGTGGGGACAGAAAAATACGAGCAGTACTTC.

This chain joins TRBV28 and TRBJ1-1; 7 nucleotides agree with TRBD1. Looked up from germline, CDR1 is MDHEN and CDR2 is SYDVKM. The V and J ends lost 10 bases and 5 bases, in that order; junction bases with no gene match: 16. The CDR3 totals 15 residues. CDR3 DNA: TGTGCCACCCTTACCTGGGCAGGGGGAGGTACTGAAGCTTTCTTT. As protein: CATLTWAGGGTEAFF.

The chain employs TRBV5-1 and TRBJ1-1; no reliable D call. CDR3 length: 13 residues. The germline CDR1 and CDR2 sequences are SGHRS and YFSETQ. The V end was cut by 0 bases, the J end by 6 bases, with 9 bases between. Written as DNA, the CDR3 is TGCGCCAGCAGCTTGGATAATGGCTCTGAAGCTTTCTTT. Its protein product is CASSLDNGSEAFF. Filled out from reference TRBV5-1 and TRBJ1-1, the complete variable domain reads KAGVTQTPRYLIKTRGQQVTLSCSPISGHRSVSWYQQTPGQGLQFLFEYFSETQRNKGNFPGRFSGRQFSNSRSEMNVSTLELGDSALYLCASSLDNGSEAFFGQGTRLTVV.

The chain combines TRBV2 with TRBJ2-1; 10 bases fit TRBD1. Germline CDR1 and CDR2: SNHLY and FYNNEI. V lost 6 bases to trimming and J lost 6 bases; unmatched junction nucleotides: 8. The CDR3 spans 15 residues. Here the CDR3 reads CASSPDRGRGNEQFF. For the CDR3, the DNA is TGTGCCAGCAGCCCCGACAGGGGGCGCGGCAATGAGCAGTTCTTC.

Concerning this clone: This same CDR3 is encoded by further DNA sequences in the sample. The gene calls are TRBV29-1 and TRBJ2-6; D remains unclear. The germline gives CDR1 SQVTM, CDR2 ANQGSEA. V lost 6 bases and J 0 bases, leaving 6 bases between the germline ends. The length of the CDR3 is 13 residues. The CDR3 nucleotides read TGCAGCGTCCCCGGCTCTGGGGCCAACGTCCTGACTTTC. Encoded protein: CSVPGSGANVLTF.

The CDR3 DNA sequence: TGTGCCAGCAGCGTAGAACTCGGCGGGGATAGGACAGATACGCAGTATTTT. Encoded protein: CASSVELGGDRTDTQYF. The chain links TRBV9 to TRBJ2-3; D possibly corresponds to TRBD2 (6 bases). Trimming stripped 0 bases from V and 3 bases from J, with 17 bases between. The CDR3 covers 17 residues. CDR1 SGDLS and CDR2 YYNGEE come from the germline V gene.